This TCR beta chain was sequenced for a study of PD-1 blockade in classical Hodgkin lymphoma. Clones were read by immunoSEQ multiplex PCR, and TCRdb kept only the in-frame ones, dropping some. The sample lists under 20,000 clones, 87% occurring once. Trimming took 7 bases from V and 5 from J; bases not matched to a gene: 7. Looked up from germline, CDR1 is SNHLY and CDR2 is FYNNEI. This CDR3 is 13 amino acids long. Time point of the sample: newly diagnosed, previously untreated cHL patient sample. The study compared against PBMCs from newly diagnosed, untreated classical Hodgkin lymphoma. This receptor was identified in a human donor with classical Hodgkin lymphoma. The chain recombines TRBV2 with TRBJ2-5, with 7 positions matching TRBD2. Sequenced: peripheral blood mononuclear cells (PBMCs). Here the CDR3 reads CASTPGRVETQYF. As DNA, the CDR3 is TGTGCCAGCACCCCGGGGAGGGTCGAGACCCAGTACTTC.